This T cell receptor (beta chain) emerged from a study of blood T cell repertoires in COVID-19. Study overall: COVID-19 samples, acute and convalescent, were from the United States, Italy and Spain. T cells, B-cell-depleted T cells, or PBMCs supplied cDNA or gDNA.

Authors' analysis steps: For nucleated cells, counts were estimated from reference gene primer amplification. TCRdb keeps only in-frame clones here, not all; method: immunoSEQ multiplex PCR. The V and J calls and clone size come from that table; D and trimming were worked out from the DNA. The top ten clones hold around 2.9% of a sample with roughly 250,000 clones, 65% to 90% of them seen once. Deletions cut 4 bases from V and 6 bases from J, with 17 bases between. From germline, CDR1 is SGHTS and CDR2 YDEGEE. The CDR3 extends over 15 amino acids. Sample: peripheral blood. This TCR came from a woman aged 55-75 years with active or convalescent COVID-19. The chain recombines TRBV5-8 with TRBJ2-4; D may be TRBD2 (6 bases). CDR3 sequence reads: CASSPAEGLRNIQYF. For the CDR3, the DNA is TGTGCCAGCAGCCCTGCGGAGGGCCTAAGAAACATTCAGTACTTC.